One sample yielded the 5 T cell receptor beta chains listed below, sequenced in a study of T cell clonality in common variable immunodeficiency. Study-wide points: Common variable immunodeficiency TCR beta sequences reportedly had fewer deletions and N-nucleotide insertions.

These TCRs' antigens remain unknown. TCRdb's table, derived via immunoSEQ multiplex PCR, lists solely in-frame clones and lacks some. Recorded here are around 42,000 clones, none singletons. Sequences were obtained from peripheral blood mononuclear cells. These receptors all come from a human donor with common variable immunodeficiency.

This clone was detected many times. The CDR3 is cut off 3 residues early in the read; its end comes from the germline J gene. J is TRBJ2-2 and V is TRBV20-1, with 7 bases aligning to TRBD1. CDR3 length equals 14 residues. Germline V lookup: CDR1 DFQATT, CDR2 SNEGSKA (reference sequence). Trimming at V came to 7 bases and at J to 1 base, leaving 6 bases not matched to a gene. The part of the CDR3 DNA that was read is TGCAGTGTTATGACAGGGAAGAACACCGGGGAG. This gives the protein CSVMTGKNTGE. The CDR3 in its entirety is CSVMTGKNTGELFF.

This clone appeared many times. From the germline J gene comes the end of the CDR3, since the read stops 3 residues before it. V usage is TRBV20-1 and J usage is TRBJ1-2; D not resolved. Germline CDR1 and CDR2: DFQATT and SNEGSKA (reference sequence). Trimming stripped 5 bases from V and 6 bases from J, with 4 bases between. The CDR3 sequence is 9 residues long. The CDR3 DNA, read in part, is TGCAGTGCTCCGGATGGC. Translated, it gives CSAPDG. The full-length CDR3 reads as CSAPDGYTF.

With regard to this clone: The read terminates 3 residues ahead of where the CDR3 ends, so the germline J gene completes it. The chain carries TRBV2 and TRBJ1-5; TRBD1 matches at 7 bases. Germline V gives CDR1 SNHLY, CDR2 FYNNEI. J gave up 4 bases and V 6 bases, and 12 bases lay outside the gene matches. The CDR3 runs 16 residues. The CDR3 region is CASSANGQVGNQPQHF. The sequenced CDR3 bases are TGTGCCAGCAGCGCGAACGGACAGGTGGGGAATCAGCCC.

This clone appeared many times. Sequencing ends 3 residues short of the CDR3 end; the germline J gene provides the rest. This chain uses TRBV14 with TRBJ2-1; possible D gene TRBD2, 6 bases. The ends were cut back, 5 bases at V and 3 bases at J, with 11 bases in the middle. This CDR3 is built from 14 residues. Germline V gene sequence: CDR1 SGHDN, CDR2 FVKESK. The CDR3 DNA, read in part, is TGTGCCAGCAGCAAACGACTAGACTACAATGAG. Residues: CASSKRLDYNE. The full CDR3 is CASSKRLDYNEQFF. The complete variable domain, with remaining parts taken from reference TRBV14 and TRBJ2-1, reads EAGVTQFPSHSVIEKGQTVTLRCDPISGHDNLYWYRRVMGKEIKFLLHFVKESKQDESGMPNNRFLAERTGGTYSTLKVQPAELEDSGVYFCASSKRLDYNEQFFGPGTRLTVL.

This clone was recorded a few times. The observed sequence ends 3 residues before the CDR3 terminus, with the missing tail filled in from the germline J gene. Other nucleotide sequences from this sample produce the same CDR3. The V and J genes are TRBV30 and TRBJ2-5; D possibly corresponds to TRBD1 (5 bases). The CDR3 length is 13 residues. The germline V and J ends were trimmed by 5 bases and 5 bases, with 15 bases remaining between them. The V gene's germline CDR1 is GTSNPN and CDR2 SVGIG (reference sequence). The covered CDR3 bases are TGTGCCTGGGTTCAGGGTGTTGGTGAGACC. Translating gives CAWVQGVGET. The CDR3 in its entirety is CAWVQGVGETQYF.